The 26 T cell receptor beta chains below all came from one sample that was sequenced in a study of immune characteristics of hereditary and idiopathic chronic pancreatitis. Total pancreatectomy with islet autotransplantation was the source of the chronic pancreatitis pancreas tissue. Clones were sequenced by immunoSEQ multiplex PCR, and TCRdb holds only the in-frame ones, with some missing. The table records about 6,000 clones, 73% of them present only once. Sequences were obtained from pancreas tissue with hereditary chronic pancreatitis. These TCRs come from a human donor with chronic pancreatitis.

This sequence joins TRBV6-4 and TRBJ2-2, with a tentative D call TRBD2 (5 bases). From germline, CDR1 is MRHNA and CDR2 SNTAGT. Trimming pared 6 bases from V and 4 bases from J, leaving 15 bases between. The CDR3 contains 15 residues. In nucleotides, the CDR3 is TGTGCCAGCAGCAACACTAGTCTTGCCACCGGGGAGCTGTTTTTT. Amino acids: CASSNTSLATGELFF.

This chain joins TRBV2 and TRBJ2-4, with D perhaps TRBD1 or TRBD2 (5 bases each). This CDR3 has 14 amino acids. The germline gives CDR1 SNHLY, CDR2 FYNNEI. V was pared by 4 bases and J by 6 bases, with 13 bases between. The CDR3 sequence: CASSVGRSGNIQYF. DNA for the CDR3: TGTGCCAGCAGTGTGGGGCGCAGCGGAAACATTCAGTACTTC.

The V call is TRBV6-1, the J call TRBJ1-2; D call uncertain. The CDR3 runs to 13 residues. V was pared by 1 base and J by 6 bases, with 9 bases between. Germline assignment: CDR1 MNHNS and CDR2 SASEGT. The DNA for the CDR3 is TGTGCCAGCAGTGAAGGAGGGAGCCATGGCTACACCTTC. Protein: CASSEGGSHGYTF.

The chain joins TRBV5-5 to TRBJ2-3, with D perhaps TRBD2 (5 bases). Trimming took off 7 bases at V and 1 base at J, with 13 bases between the two ends. Per germline, CDR1 SGHKS and CDR2 YYEKEE (reference sequence). There are 14 residues in the CDR3. The CDR3 nucleotides are TGTGCCAGCGGGTCCCCCGGGGGCACAGATACGCAGTATTTT. Its protein product is CASGSPGGTDTQYF.

With regard to this clone: One end of the junction fails to match germline, which may point to a read error. Other DNA sequences in this specimen translate into the identical CDR3. This chain connects TRBV6-4 to TRBJ1-2, with D possibly being TRBD1 (5 bases). Germline V lookup: CDR1 MRHNA, CDR2 SNTAGT. This CDR3 spans 15 amino acids. DNA of the CDR3: TGTGCCAGCAGCGACTCGAATGCGGGGCGCGGGGGCTACACCTTC. Translation: CASSDSNAGRGGYTF.

This clone is medium-sized in the sample. The chain employs TRBV7-9 and TRBJ1-1; D is possibly TRBD1 (5 bases). The CDR3 length is 16 residues. V was shortened by 3 bases and J by 9 bases, with 23 bases between the two germline ends. Per the germline V gene, CDR1 is SEHNR and CDR2 is FQNEAQ (reference sequence). Here the CDR3 DNA reads TGTGCCAGCAGCTTGGGGGTCCGGGACGGCTTCAATCAAGCTTTCTTT. It translates to CASSLGVRDGFNQAFF.

The CDR3 loop reads CASSYGGVAGGNEQFF. The CDR3 DNA reads as TGTGCCAGCAGTTACGGGGGAGTAGCGGGAGGGAATGAGCAGTTCTTC. The chain couples TRBV6-2 or TRBV6-3 to TRBJ2-1; TRBD2 matches at 11 bases. CDR1 MNHEY and CDR2 SVGEGT come from the germline V gene. The CDR3 spans 16 residues. V was clipped by 2 bases and J by 7 bases; unmatched bases: 7.

In this sample, this clone turned up a few times. The chain combines TRBV28 with TRBJ2-1, with 12 bases fitting TRBD2. V lost 5 bases and J lost 2; bases outside the gene matches: 4. Germline V gene lookup returns CDR1 MDHEN and CDR2 SYDVKM. This CDR3 has 16 amino acids. The CDR3 DNA reads as TGTGCCAGCAGTGAACTAGCGGGGGGCACCTACAATGAGCAGTTCTTC. Protein sequence: CASSELAGGTYNEQFF.

The V gene is TRBV6-5, the J gene TRBJ2-2, with TRBD2 as a possible D gene (5 bases). V shed 0 bases and J shed 6 bases, with 8 bases lying between them. The CDR3 length is 14 residues. Germline V gene sequence: CDR1 MNHEY, CDR2 SVGAGI. DNA for the CDR3: TGTGCCAGCAGTTACTCGTTCGGGGCCGGGGAGCTGTTTTTT. Its translation is CASSYSFGAGELFF.

The sample holds a few counts of this clone. The chain links TRBV3-1 (or the pseudogene TRBV3-2) to TRBJ2-6; 8 bases line up with TRBD2. CDR1 and CDR2 (germline): LGHDT, YNNKEL (reference sequence). With 0 bases clipped from V and 0 bases from J, the junction kept 1 base outside the gene matches. This CDR3 spans 17 amino acids. CDR3: CASSQDGTSSGANVLTF. CDR3 nucleotides: TGTGCCAGCAGCCAAGATGGGACTAGCTCTGGGGCCAACGTCCTGACTTTC.

This sequence joins TRBV29-1 and TRBJ2-3; no firm D call. Germline assignment: CDR1 SQVTM and CDR2 ANQGSEA. Trimming removed 3 bases from V and 2 bases from J, with 15 bases in between. The CDR3 runs 15 residues. The CDR3 sequence: CSVDGDPSHTDTQYF. The CDR3 DNA sequence: TGCAGCGTTGATGGCGATCCATCGCACACAGATACGCAGTATTTT.

The V call is TRBV18, the J call TRBJ2-1; 9 nucleotides align to TRBD2. The V and J ends lost 2 bases and 9 bases, in that order; junction bases with no gene match: 11. This CDR3 is built from 16 residues. CDR1 and CDR2 from the germline V gene are KGHSH and LQKENI. CDR3 in amino acids: CASSPAYAGGQIEQFF. Here the CDR3 DNA reads TGTGCCAGCTCACCAGCTTACGCGGGGGGGCAAATTGAGCAGTTCTTC.

The gene calls are TRBV6-1 and TRBJ2-5; 12 bases map to TRBD1. Losses at the gene ends were 0 bases for V and 4 bases for J; bases not matched to a gene: 9. Germline V gene sequence: CDR1 MNHNS, CDR2 SASEGT. The CDR3 runs 18 residues. The CDR3 DNA is TGTGCCAGCAGTGAAGCGTCGGGGACAGGGGGCGAAGGAGAGACCCAGTACTTC. Translating gives CASSEASGTGGEGETQYF.

This clone was found once. The V gene is TRBV27, the J gene TRBJ1-1; D is undetermined. Germline CDR1 is MNHEY and CDR2 is SMNVEV (reference sequence). This CDR3 is built from 13 residues. V dropped 4 bases and J dropped 2 bases, with 8 bases sitting between them. CDR3 DNA: TGTGCCAGCAGTTCCCGACACAACACTGAAGCTTTCTTT. Protein: CASSSRHNTEAFF.

V and J are TRBV30 and TRBJ1-5; 7 bases agree with TRBD1. The germline CDR1 and CDR2 sequences are GTSNPN and SVGIG (reference sequence). With 1 base clipped from V and 4 bases from J, the junction kept 4 bases outside the gene matches. CDR3 length equals 14 residues. CDR3: CAWSEKGANQPQHF. The CDR3 region has the DNA TGTGCCTGGAGTGAGAAGGGGGCGAATCAGCCCCAGCATTTT.

The rearrangement joins TRBV6-5 to TRBJ1-6; tentative D call: TRBD1 (6 bases). The CDR3 runs 13 residues. The germline gives CDR1 MNHEY, CDR2 SVGAGI. Trimming left V 9 bases short and J 7 bases short, with 13 bases between. The CDR3 protein is CASQGILNSPLHF. The CDR3 DNA follows: TGTGCCAGTCAGGGGATTTTAAATTCACCCCTCCACTTT.

This clone was counted only a few times. Here the CDR3 DNA reads TGCGCCAGCAGCCAATCCGGGGCCAACGTCCTGACTTTC. Translation: CASSQSGANVLTF. The rearrangement uses TRBV4-1 and TRBJ2-6; D not certain. The V gene's germline CDR1 is MGHRA and CDR2 YSYEKL. The germline V and J ends were trimmed by 2 bases and 4 bases, with 3 bases remaining between them. This CDR3 is built from 13 residues.

As to this clone: Germline is not matched at one junction end, which may reflect a read error. The chain combines TRBV14 with TRBJ2-7, with 7 bases fitting TRBD2. The CDR3 covers 14 residues. Per the germline V gene, CDR1 is SGHDN and CDR2 is FVKESK. The CDR3 spells CASSLKTSSHEQYF. In DNA form, the CDR3 reads TGTGCCAGCAGCCTCAAGACTAGCTCCCACGAGCAGTACTTC.

The chain couples TRBV7-9 to TRBJ2-2, with 14 bases that match TRBD2. Germline lookup yields CDR1 SEHNR and CDR2 FQNEAQ (reference sequence). After removal of 3 bases from V and 4 bases from J, the junction contained 1 base not matched to a gene. The length of the CDR3 is 16 residues. CDR3 DNA sequence: TGTGCCAGCAGCTTGACTAGCGGGGGGGCCACCGGGGAGCTGTTTTTT. Translation: CASSLTSGGATGELFF.

For this clone: Different DNA sequences within this sample yield the same CDR3. The CDR3 DNA sequence: TGTGCCAGCAGTCGGGACAGGGGCCACGAGCAGTACGTC. Encoded protein: CASSRDRGHEQYV. The chain couples TRBV6-5 to TRBJ2-7; TRBD1 matches at 10 bases. The CDR3 consists of 13 residues. Germline V gives CDR1 MNHEY, CDR2 SVGAGI. The V segment lost 5 bases and the J segment 5 bases; nucleotides outside the gene matches: 3.

The chain carries TRBV6-5 and TRBJ1-6, with D hard to call. The V end lost 4 bases, the J end lost 9 bases, and 19 bases lay between the germline ends. CDR1 MNHEY and CDR2 SVGAGI come from the germline V gene. CDR3 length equals 16 residues. In DNA, the CDR3 is TGTGCCAGCAGTTTTAGGCAGGCTGGCGTCGGTTCACCCCTCCACTTT. Translation gives CASSFRQAGVGSPLHF.

The chain combines TRBV14 with TRBJ2-7, with 9 bases aligning to TRBD2. The CDR3 extends over 18 amino acids. Germline CDR1 and CDR2: SGHDN and FVKESK. The V gene end was trimmed by 1 base and the J gene end by 7 bases; junction bases not matched to a gene: 17. The CDR3 DNA is TGTGCCAGCAGCCAAGTCAAGTCCTTGCGGGGGGGCCCGGGAGAGCAGTACGTC. Its protein is CASSQVKSLRGGPGEQYV.

This clone occurred once. V usage is TRBV5-6 and J usage is TRBJ1-2; D is perhaps TRBD1 (5 bases). Germline CDR1 reads SGHDT; CDR2 reads YYEEEE. The germline V and J ends were trimmed by 1 base and 4 bases, with 11 bases remaining between them. There are 14 residues in the CDR3. CDR3 sequence (DNA): TGTGCCAGCAGCTTGCCGGAGGGGCTCTATGGCTACACCTTC. Its translation: CASSLPEGLYGYTF. The variable domain in full, completed from reference TRBV5-6 and TRBJ1-2, reads DAGVTQSPTHLIKTRGQQVTLRCSPKSGHDTVSWYQQALGQGPQFIFQYYEEEERQRGNFPDRFSGHQFPNYSSELNVNALLLGDSALYLCASSLPEGLYGYTFGSGTRLTVV.

The chain joins TRBV7-9 to TRBJ2-1, with 10 bases fitting TRBD1. The CDR3 has 14 residues. V shed 7 bases and J 10 bases; nucleotides not matched to a gene: 10. From germline, CDR1 is SEHNR and CDR2 FQNEAQ (reference sequence). In DNA form, the CDR3 reads TGTGCCAGCACCCCGTGGGACAGGGGCCAAGAGCAGTTCTTC. Amino acid sequence: CASTPWDRGQEQFF.

V usage is TRBV15 and J usage is TRBJ1-1; D is perhaps TRBD1 (6 bases). This CDR3 is 13 amino acids long. Germline values: CDR1 LNHNV, CDR2 YYDKDF (reference sequence). The V gene lost 6 bases and the J gene lost 3 bases, with 11 bases spanning the gap. CDR3 in amino acids: CATRGGGDTEAFF. The CDR3 DNA is TGTGCCACCAGAGGGGGAGGGGACACTGAAGCTTTCTTT.

V is TRBV5-6 and J is TRBJ2-5; TRBD2 might be the D (5 bases). The CDR3 covers 15 residues. The germline V and J ends were trimmed by 0 bases and 4 bases, with 13 bases remaining between them. Germline V gene data show CDR1 as SGHDT and CDR2 as YYEEEE. The CDR3 region is CASSLVIASIETQYF. CDR3 in DNA: TGTGCCAGCAGCTTGGTAATAGCTAGCATAGAGACCCAGTACTTC. The full variable domain, in which reference TRBV5-6 and TRBJ2-5 provide the parts outside the CDR3, is DAGVTQSPTHLIKTRGQQVTLRCSPKSGHDTVSWYQQALGQGPQFIFQYYEEEERQRGNFPDRFSGHQFPNYSSELNVNALLLGDSALYLCASSLVIASIETQYFGPGTRLLVL.